The 18 T cell receptor beta chains listed next were all sequenced from one sample in a study of blood T cell repertoires in COVID-19. Assay used: immunoSEQ multiplex PCR; TCRdb lists only in-frame clones, some missing. Among about 74,000 clones, about 92% were seen once, and the ten largest hold about 1.5%. The specimen sequenced was peripheral blood. Receptor source: a man aged 45 to 65 with acute or convalescent COVID-19.

The chain links TRBV28 to TRBJ1-2, with TRBD1 matching over 11 bases. Germline V CDR1 and CDR2: MDHEN, SYDVKM. The CDR3 runs 17 residues. J lost 6 bases, V lost 4 bases, and 13 bases had no gene match. As DNA, the CDR3 is TGTGCCAGCAGTTCTCCGGACAGGGGGCGCTGGGTAAATGGCTACACCTTC. Residues: CASSSPDRGRWVNGYTF.

The chain recombines TRBV6-5 with TRBJ1-6; perhaps TRBD1 as D (5 bases). Germline CDR1 is MNHEY and CDR2 is SVGAGI. V was clipped by 0 bases and J by 7 bases, with 7 bases between them. The CDR3 loop spans 14 amino acids. The CDR3 sequence is CASSYSGANSPLHF. The CDR3 DNA follows: TGTGCCAGCAGTTACTCAGGGGCGAATTCACCCCTCCACTTT.

This chain connects TRBV11-2 to TRBJ1-6; no clear D. The CDR3 totals 16 residues. The V gene lost 0 bases and the J gene lost 9 bases, with 15 bases spanning the gap. Germline CDR1 is SGHAT and CDR2 is FQNNGV. CDR3 coding DNA: TGTGCCAGCAGCTTAGATCGGGTCAAGGCGGGTTCACCCCTCCACTTT. As protein: CASSLDRVKAGSPLHF. The full variable domain, its missing parts supplied by reference TRBV11-2 and TRBJ1-6, is EAGVAQSPRYKIIEKRQSVAFWCNPISGHATLYWYQQILGQGPKLLIQFQNNGVVDDSQLPKDRFSAERLKGVDSTLKIQPAKLEDSAVYLCASSLDRVKAGSPLHFGNGTRLTVT.

The gene calls are TRBV7-8 and TRBJ2-2; perhaps TRBD2 as D (5 bases). The CDR3 is 14 residues long. The germline CDR1 and CDR2 sequences are SGHVS and FQNEAQ. V dropped 5 bases and J dropped 1 base, with 8 bases sitting between them. CDR3 in amino acids: CASSGRGNTGELFF. CDR3 bases: TGTGCCAGCAGCGGACGGGGGAACACCGGGGAGCTGTTTTTT.

The V call is TRBV4-2, the J call TRBJ2-3, with 8 bases fitting TRBD2. The CDR3 spans 16 residues. Looked up from germline, CDR1 is LGHNA and CDR2 is YNFKEQ. V lost 4 bases to trimming and J lost 2 bases; unmatched junction nucleotides: 8. CDR3 amino acids: CASSLKSGRATDTQYF. The CDR3 coding sequence is TGTGCCAGCAGCCTCAAGAGCGGGAGAGCCACAGATACGCAGTATTTT.

Here the CDR3 DNA reads TGTGCCAGCAGCTTAGGAGCCTACACCGGGGAGCTGTTTTTT. Translation: CASSLGAYTGELFF. The chain uses TRBV7-2 and TRBJ2-2; D is undetermined. V was shortened by 1 base and J by 3 bases, with 6 bases between the two germline ends. Germline CDR1 reads SGHTA; CDR2 reads FQGNSA. The CDR3 sequence is 14 residues long. Variable domain in full (rest from reference TRBV7-2 and TRBJ2-2): GAGVSQSPSNKVTEKGKDVELRCDPISGHTALYWYRQSLGQGLEFLIYFQGNSAPDKSGLPSDRFSAERTGGSVSTLTIQRTQQEDSAVYLCASSLGAYTGELFFGEGSRLTVL.

This chain uses TRBV9 with TRBJ1-2, with D hard to call. Between the trimmed V and J ends, which lost 3 bases and 5 bases, there was a span of 8 bases. Germline CDR1 reads SGDLS; CDR2 reads YYNGEE. The length of the CDR3 is 12 residues. The CDR3 DNA follows: TGTGCCAGCAGCGCGTCTGTATATGGCTACACCTTC. Its protein product is CASSASVYGYTF. Based on the CDR3 plus reference TRBV9 and TRBJ1-2, the full variable domain is DSGVTQTPKHLITATGQRVTLRCSPRSGDLSVYWYQQSLDQGLQFLIQYYNGEERAKGNILERFSAQQFPDLHSELNLSSLELGDSALYFCASSASVYGYTFGSGTRLTVV.

Of note for this clone: One junction end disagrees with the germline gene, perhaps due to a read error. In nucleotides, the CDR3 is TGTGCCAGCAGTGAAGTTATAGCGGGAGGGCCTGGGGTCTTC. Its translation: CASSEVIAGGPGVF. The chain carries TRBV6-1 and TRBJ2-1; 11 bases are a match to TRBD2. The CDR3 is made up of 14 amino acids. Germline V CDR1 and CDR2: MNHNS, SASEGT.

This chain links TRBV7-3 with TRBJ2-1; D is possibly TRBD1 (6 bases). The CDR3 is 15 residues long. V was pared by 5 bases and J by 1 base, with 12 bases between. CDR1 SGHTA and CDR2 FQGTGA come from the germline V gene. This CDR3 reads CASSQGHPSYNEQFF. Written as DNA, the CDR3 is TGTGCCAGCAGCCAGGGACACCCTTCCTACAATGAGCAGTTCTTC.

The chain combines TRBV12-3 or TRBV12-4 with TRBJ1-1, with D possibly being TRBD1 (6 bases). V dropped 5 bases and J dropped 13 bases, with 20 bases sitting between them. The CDR3 totals 13 residues. Here the CDR3 DNA reads TGTGCCAGCAGTCCCGGGGCCTCCTCAGGGGTTTTCTTT. Protein sequence: CASSPGASSGVFF.

This chain links TRBV19 with TRBJ2-6, with D perhaps matching TRBD1 (5 bases). Trimming took 1 base from V and 4 from J, leaving 17 bases between them. Germline values: CDR1 LNHDA, CDR2 SQIVND (reference sequence). This CDR3 comprises 18 residues. The CDR3 sequence: CASSIVRVVGLGANVLTF. As DNA, the CDR3 is TGTGCCAGTAGTATAGTCAGGGTAGTGGGGCTCGGGGCCAACGTCCTGACTTTC.

This rearrangement joins TRBV7-9 to TRBJ2-1; D gene ambiguous. The length of the CDR3 is 10 residues. Germline values: CDR1 SEHNR, CDR2 FQNEAQ (reference sequence). V gave up 5 bases and J gave up 7 bases, with 3 bases separating them. For the CDR3, the DNA is TGTGCCAGCAGCCAGAATGAGCAGTTCTTC. Protein product: CASSQNEQFF.

V and J are TRBV28 and TRBJ2-6; 9 nucleotides align to TRBD1. CDR1 and CDR2 from the germline V gene are MDHEN and SYDVKM. V gave up 4 bases and J gave up 4 bases; unmatched junction bases: 8. This CDR3 has 17 residues. The DNA for the CDR3 is TGTGCCAGCAGTTGGACAGGGGACATTGCGGGGGCCAACGTCCTGACTTTC. Translated, it gives CASSWTGDIAGANVLTF.

The chain recombines TRBV24-1 with TRBJ2-5, with D perhaps matching TRBD1 (6 bases). V was shortened by 1 base and J by 4 bases, with 12 bases between the two germline ends. The CDR3 contains 15 residues. Germline loops: CDR1 KGHDR, CDR2 SFDVKD. The DNA of the CDR3 is TGTGCCACCAGTGATTTCGTCGACAGGCCAGAGACCCAGTACTTC. Protein product: CATSDFVDRPETQYF.

The chain employs TRBV21-1 and TRBJ1-6; the DNA was not used to check the table's D call, TRBD1. TRBV21-1 corresponds to a pseudogene. The CDR3 has 14 residues. CDR3 DNA sequence: TGTGCCAGCAGCTACCGGGACAGCACTTTTAGCCTCCACTTT. This codes for CASSYRDSTFSLHF.

The chain employs TRBV5-4 and TRBJ1-1, with unresolved D. The CDR3 extends over 12 amino acids. The V end was cut by 4 bases, the J end by 5 bases, with 9 bases between. Germline loops: CDR1 SGHNT, CDR2 YYREEE (reference sequence). The CDR3 bases are TGTGCCAGCAGCGTGACTGGGACTGAAGCTTTCTTT. This codes for CASSVTGTEAFF. Together with reference TRBV5-4 and TRBJ1-1, the CDR3 gives the full variable domain: ETGVTQSPTHLIKTRGQQVTLRCSSQSGHNTVSWYQQALGQGPQFIFQYYREEENGRGNFPPRFSGLQFPNYSSELNVNALELDDSALYLCASSVTGTEAFFGQGTRLTVV.

A note on this clone: Germline is not matched at one junction end, which may reflect a read error. The V gene is TRBV7-6, the J gene TRBJ2-2; 12 nucleotides align to TRBD2. Germline loops: CDR1 SGHVS, CDR2 FNYEAQ. This CDR3 spans 16 amino acids. The CDR3 protein is CASRLALAGGPGELFF. The CDR3 bases are TGTGCCAGCAGATTAGCACTAGCGGGAGGACCCGGGGAGCTGTTTTTT.

The J gene is TRBJ1-2, the V gene TRBV18; possible D gene TRBD1, 5 bases. The V end was cut by 1 base, the J end by 6 bases, with 15 bases between. The CDR3 consists of 15 residues. Looked up from germline, CDR1 is KGHSH and CDR2 is LQKENI. CDR3 region: CASSPLTGVSDGYTF. The CDR3 DNA is TGTGCCAGCTCACCACTTACGGGGGTATCCGATGGCTACACCTTC.